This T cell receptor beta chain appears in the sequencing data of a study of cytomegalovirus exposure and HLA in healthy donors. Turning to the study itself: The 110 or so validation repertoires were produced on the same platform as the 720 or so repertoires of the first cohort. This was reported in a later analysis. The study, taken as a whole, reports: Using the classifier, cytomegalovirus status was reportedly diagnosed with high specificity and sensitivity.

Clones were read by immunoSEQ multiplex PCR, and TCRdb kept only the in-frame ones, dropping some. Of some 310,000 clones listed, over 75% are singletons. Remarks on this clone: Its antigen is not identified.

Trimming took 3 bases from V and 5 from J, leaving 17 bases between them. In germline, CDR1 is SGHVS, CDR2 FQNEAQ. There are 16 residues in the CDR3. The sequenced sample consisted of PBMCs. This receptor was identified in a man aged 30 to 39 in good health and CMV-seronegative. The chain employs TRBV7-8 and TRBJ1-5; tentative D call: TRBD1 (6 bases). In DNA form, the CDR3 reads TGTGCCAGCAGCTTGGCCCAGGGGCCCACGTATCAGCCCCAGCATTTT. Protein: CASSLAQGPTYQPQHF.